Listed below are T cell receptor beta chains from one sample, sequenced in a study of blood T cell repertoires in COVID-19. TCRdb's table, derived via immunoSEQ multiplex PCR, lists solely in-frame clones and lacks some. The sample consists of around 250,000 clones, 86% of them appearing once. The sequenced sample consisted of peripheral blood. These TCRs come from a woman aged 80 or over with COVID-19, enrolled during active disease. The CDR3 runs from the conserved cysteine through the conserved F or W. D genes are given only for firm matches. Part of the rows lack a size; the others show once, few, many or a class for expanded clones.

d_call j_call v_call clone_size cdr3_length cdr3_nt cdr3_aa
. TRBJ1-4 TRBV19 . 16 TGTGCCAGTAGTATACTTGTAGGGGCAACTAATGAAAAACTGTTTTTT CASSILVGATNEKLFF
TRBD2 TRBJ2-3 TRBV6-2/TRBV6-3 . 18 TGTGCCAGCAGCCACAGACTAGCGGGGGACCTTCCCACAGATACGCAGTATTTT CASSHRLAGDLPTDTQYF
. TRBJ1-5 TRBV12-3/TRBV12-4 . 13 TGTGCCAGCAGCTTAGGACAGATCAGCCCCCAGCATTTT CASSLGQISPQHF
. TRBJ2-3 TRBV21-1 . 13 TGTGCCAGCAAAGACCGAGACGGGGGGACGCAGTATTTT CASKDRDGGTQYF
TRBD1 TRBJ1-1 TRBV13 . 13 TGTGCCAGCAGCTACACCCGGGACAGTGAAGCTTTCTTT CASSYTRDSEAFF
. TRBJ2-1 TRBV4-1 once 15 TGCGCCAGCAGCCGCGGGGCCGACTCCTACAATGAGCAGTTCTTC CASSRGADSYNEQFF
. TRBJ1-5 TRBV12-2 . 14 TGTGCAAGTCCCCAAGAGTCAGGGAACCAGCCCCAGCATTTT CASPQESGNQPQHF
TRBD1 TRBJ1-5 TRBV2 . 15 TGTGCCAGCAGTAAGGACAGGTCTAGCAATCAGCCCCAGCATTTT CASSKDRSSNQPQHF
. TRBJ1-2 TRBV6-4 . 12 TGTGCCAGCAGTGACTCGAACTTCGGCTACACCTTC CASSDSNFGYTF
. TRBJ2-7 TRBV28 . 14 TGTGCCAGCAGTGAACAGGGAGTAGGCTACGAGCAGTACTTC CASSEQGVGYEQYF
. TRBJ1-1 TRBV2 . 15 TGTGCCAGCTTCTTCTCGGGGATTGGGAACACTGAAGCTTTCTTT CASFFSGIGNTEAFF
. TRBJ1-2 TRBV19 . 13 TGTGCCAGTAGTATTATGGGAGTGAGTGGCTACACCTTC CASSIMGVSGYTF
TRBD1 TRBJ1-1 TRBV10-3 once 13 TGTGCCATCAGTTCCGGGACAGCTCCTAAGTGGTTCTTT CAISSGTAPKWFF
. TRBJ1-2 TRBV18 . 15 TGTGCCAGCTCACCCCTAGAGGGACAAAACTATGGCTACACCTTC CASSPLEGQNYGYTF
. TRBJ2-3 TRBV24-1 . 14 TGTGCCACGTATTCGGGGGTCCTCACAGATACGCAGTATTTT CATYSGVLTDTQYF
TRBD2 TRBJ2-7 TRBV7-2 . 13 TGTGCCAGCAGCTCCACTAGCGTGGGGGAGCAGTACTTC CASSSTSVGEQYF
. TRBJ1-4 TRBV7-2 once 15 TGTGCCAGCAGCTTAGGCTCGGGTACTAATGAAAAACTGTTTTTT CASSLGSGTNEKLFF
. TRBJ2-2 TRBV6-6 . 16 TGTGCCAGCAGCCTGGTGGGAGCAGGGGTCACCGGGGAGCTGTTTTTT CASSLVGAGVTGELFF
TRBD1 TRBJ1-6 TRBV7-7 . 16 TGTGCTAGCATATTCGGGGTGGACAGGGGTAGTTCACCCCTCCACTTT CASIFGVDRGSSPLHF
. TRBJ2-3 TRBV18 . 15 TGTGCCAGCTCCCCCCAGGGAAGTTCCACAGATACGCAGTATTTT CASSPQGSSTDTQYF
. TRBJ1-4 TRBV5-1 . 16 TGCGCCAGCAGCTCCGGGACGACAGGTGCTAATGAAAAACTGTTTTTT CASSSGTTGANEKLFF
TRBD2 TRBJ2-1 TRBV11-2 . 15 TGTGCCAGCACTCGCGGGGGAAGCTCCTACAATGAGCAGTTCTTC CASTRGGSSYNEQFF